These 18 T cell receptor beta chains were all obtained from the same sample, sequenced in a study of tumor and adjacent non-tumor tissue in lung cancer (dated by TCRdb to the late 2010s). RNA was isolated from bulk unsorted tissue, and RNA quality was assessed with a NanoDrop ND-1000 and an Agilent 2100. For the normal lung samples, distant non-tumor tissue was collected more than 3 cm away from the tumor edge. Receptor amplification or capture employed multiplex PCR. The data were produced on an Illumina HiSeq 2500. TCRbeta libraries were constructed through three rounds of nested PCR with primers (Table S4) according to protocols modified from ARM-PCR. TCRdb ran its own pipeline on the public reads, namely fastp trimming at Q25 and MiXCR clone calling, and kept in-frame beta chains. Each record represents a unique CDR3 protein, reported with the most common genes and DNA among its rows. The sample profile shows approximately 100,000 distinct CDR3 sequences; roughly 60% of them were found once. Approximately 18% of the sample is in the top ten clones.

Sequenced material: distant non-tumor lung tissue. The source of these receptors is a man between 25 and 39 years old with non-small cell lung cancer.

In its sample, this clonotype was seen a few times. The missing conserved phenylalanine or tryptophan at the end of this CDR3 makes a read error likely. DNA of the CDR3: TGTGCCAGCAGTCCCCCAGGAGGGGACACTGAAGCTTTCCTT. Translated, it gives CASSPPGGDTEAFL. This chain joins TRBV11-3 and TRBJ1-1, with D possibly TRBD1 on 5 matching bases. Germline CDR1 is SGHNT and CDR2 is YENEEA. The length of the CDR3 is 14 residues. V was trimmed by 6 bases and J by 3 bases, leaving 14 bases between them.

This clonotype was found many times. V gene TRBV20-1 combines with J gene TRBJ2-1; D might be TRBD2 (6 bases). The CDR3 is 14 amino acids. Between the trimmed V and J ends, which lost 2 bases and 7 bases, there was a span of 15 bases. Germline CDR1 reads DFQATT; CDR2 reads SNEGSKA (reference sequence). CDR3 sequence: CSARKGGTGNEQFF. CDR3 bases: TGCAGTGCTAGAAAAGGTGGGACTGGGAATGAGCAGTTCTTC.

At least ten counts were recorded for this clonotype. The chain joins TRBV10-1 to TRBJ2-2; D unresolved. In germline, CDR1 is WNHNN, CDR2 SYGVQD (reference sequence). Trimming pared 6 bases from V and 7 bases from J, leaving 12 bases between. This CDR3 is built from 13 residues. CDR3 DNA sequence: TGCGCCAGCAGCCCCGTCGTGGGCGGGGAGCTGTTTTTT. It yields the protein CASSPVVGGELFF.

Concerning this clonotype itself: It is likely a read error, because the conserved phenylalanine at the end of the CDR3 is missing. This chain links TRBV12-3 or TRBV12-4 with TRBJ1-6; D not certain. V was cut by 5 bases and J by 4 bases, with 18 bases left in between. The CDR3 spans 17 residues. The CDR3: CASSPDPGSFYNSPLHL. The CDR3 nucleotides read TGTGCCAGCAGTCCAGATCCGGGCTCCTTTTATAATTCACCCCTCCACCTT.

As to this clonotype: Relative to the germline gene, one junction end is altered; a read error may explain this. The chain links TRBV11-2 to TRBJ2-1; D possibly corresponds to TRBD1 (6 bases). Germline CDR1 SGHAT, CDR2 FQNNGV. The CDR3 totals 15 residues. CDR3 in amino acids: CPSSTGTSAYNEQFF. The CDR3 region has the DNA TGTCCCAGCAGCACCGGGACAAGCGCTTACAATGAGCAGTTCTTC.

This clonotype has just one count. The chain links TRBV12-3 or TRBV12-4 to TRBJ2-5; D might be TRBD1 (6 bases). With 2 bases removed from V and 10 bases from J, the gap between germline ends came to 17 bases. This CDR3 is 14 amino acids long. The CDR3 is CASSLPDSQDSQYF. The CDR3, as DNA: TGTGCCAGCAGTTTACCGGACAGCCAAGATAGCCAGTACTTC.

Details on this clonotype: The junction and the germline gene differ at one end; a read error may be behind it. The chain carries TRBV6-6 and TRBJ2-7; tentatively, D is TRBD2 (5 bases). The CDR3 runs 13 residues. Germline V gene sequence: CDR1 MNHNY, CDR2 SVGAGI (reference sequence). CDR3 loop: CVSSYSPGYDQYF. DNA for the CDR3: TGTGTCAGCAGTTACTCTCCGGGGTACGATCAGTACTTC.

V gene TRBV29-1 combines with J gene TRBJ1-1; 7 bases agree with TRBD1. The germline CDR1 and CDR2 sequences are SQVTM and ANQGSEA. CDR3 length equals 13 residues. CDR3 loop: CNTRQGQNTEAFF. In DNA, the CDR3 is TGCAACACCCGACAGGGACAGAACACTGAAGCTTTCTTT.

A note on this clonotype: Possible read error: a much larger clone is one base away. The chain is built from TRBV5-8 and TRBJ1-2; D gene uncertain. This CDR3 has 14 residues. The V and J ends lost 0 bases and 0 bases respectively, with 6 bases between them. The germline V gene encodes CDR1 SGHTS and CDR2 YDEGEE. The CDR3 sequence: CASSLVIANYGYTF. CDR3 coding DNA: TGTGCCAGCAGCTTGGTCATCGCTAACTATGGCTACACCTTC.

A remark on this clonotype: A much larger clone is a single base away; this may be a read error. The chain links TRBV20-1 to TRBJ2-1, with D perhaps TRBD2 (6 bases). CDR1 and CDR2 (germline): DFQATT, SNEGSKA (reference sequence). This CDR3 is 15 amino acids long. CDR3 coding DNA: TGCGGTGCGCCGACCTCTAGCGCCACCTACAATGAGCAGTTCTTC. Residues: CGAPTSSATYNEQFF.

A remark on this clonotype: The conserved closing phenylalanine or tryptophan is absent in this CDR3, likely reflecting a read error. The CDR3 loop reads CGSRPGGRGLNEKLFL. The CDR3 nucleotides read TGTGGCAGCAGACCCGGTGGCAGGGGGCTGAATGAAAAACTGTTTTTA. V gene TRBV6-5 combines with J gene TRBJ1-4, with 8 bases matching TRBD1. Germline CDR1 is MNHEY and CDR2 is SVGAGI. The CDR3 is 16 residues long.

This clonotype was detected many times. The junction departs from the called germline gene at one end, perhaps through a read error. The chain is built from TRBV11-2 and TRBJ1-6; no clear D. The CDR3 extends over 16 amino acids. CDR1 SGHAT and CDR2 FQNNGV come from the germline V gene. The CDR3 DNA is TGTACCAGCAGCTTACCCTCCGGTGCTATTAATTCAGCCCTCCACTTT. This translates into CTSSLPSGAINSALHF.

Comment on this clonotype: One end of the junction does not line up with germline, which may come from a read error. The rearrangement joins TRBV11-2 to TRBJ1-2; the D gene is possibly TRBD1 (5 bases). This CDR3 comprises 14 residues. Germline V lookup: CDR1 SGHAT, CDR2 FQNNGV. The CDR3 spells CASNLDAGDYGYTF. The DNA of the CDR3 is TGTGCCAGCAACTTAGATGCGGGGGACTATGGCTACACCTTC.

J is TRBJ2-6 and V is TRBV5-1; D is possibly TRBD2 (5 bases). The CDR3 runs 15 residues. Trimming stripped 1 base from V and 4 bases from J, with 9 bases between. Germline V gene lookup returns CDR1 SGHRS and CDR2 YFSETQ. The CDR3 DNA reads TGCGCCAGCAGCTTGAGCGGATCAGGGGCCAACGTCCTGACTTTC. Its translation is CASSLSGSGANVLTF.

As for this clonotype: Here the CDR3 omits its conserved ending phenylalanine or tryptophan, so a read error is the likely source. This chain connects TRBV12-3 or TRBV12-4 to TRBJ1-2; D possibly corresponds to TRBD1 (5 bases). This CDR3 spans 11 amino acids. In DNA form, the CDR3 reads TGTGCCAACAGTTTAGGGGTTGGCTACACCTTG. Protein product: CANSLGVGYTL.

About this clonotype: Sequence at one end of the junction differs from germline and may be a read error. V and J are TRBV4-2 and TRBJ1-1; D is unresolved. CDR1 is LGHNA, CDR2 YNFKEQ, per germline. This CDR3 contains 13 residues. This CDR3 reads CAGSQERNTVAFF. The CDR3 region has the DNA TGTGCCGGCAGCCAAGAAAGGAACACTGTAGCTTTCTTT.

There are a few counts of this clonotype. V is TRBV5-1 and J is TRBJ2-1; D assignment may be TRBD1 or TRBD2 (8 bases each). The germline V gene encodes CDR1 SGHRS and CDR2 YFSETQ. The CDR3 consists of 16 residues. V was shortened by 4 bases and J by 6 bases, with 20 bases between the two germline ends. The DNA for the CDR3 is TGCGCCAGCAGCCCCTGGGGTAGCGGGACAGGCAATGAGCAGTTCTTC. Translation gives CASSPWGSGTGNEQFF.

The rearrangement uses TRBV28 and TRBJ1-2; perhaps TRBD1 as D (5 bases). V lost 9 bases to trimming and J lost 0 bases, with 11 bases between them. The germline gives CDR1 MDHEN, CDR2 SYDVKM. The CDR3 sequence is 13 residues long. The CDR3 region has the DNA TGTGCCAGTCGACAGACAGCTAACTATGGCTACACCTTC. Protein sequence: CASRQTANYGYTF.